This entry lists 26 T cell receptor beta chains sequenced from one sample in a study of IL-17A CD8 T cells in psoriatic arthritis synovium. The method was immunoSEQ multiplex PCR; TCRdb's version includes in-frame clones alone and lacks a portion of them. The data hold a few thousand clones, with over 60% observed a single time. IL-17A and IFNgamma secretion assays labeled CD3+ T cells stimulated around 1.5 hours with PMA and ionomycin. Synovial fluid was aspirated from actively inflamed joints of psoriatic arthritis patients. Sequenced input: IFN-gamma+ CD8+ T cells from synovial fluid. Stated subset: IL-17A-IFNgamma+ memory CD8+ (Tc1) cells. The receptors here all came from a human donor with psoriatic arthritis.

The chain employs TRBV28 and TRBJ1-1; D is undetermined. Trimming took off 6 bases at V and 0 bases at J, with 14 bases between the two ends. The CDR3 length is 15 residues. Per germline, CDR1 MDHEN and CDR2 SYDVKM. The DNA of the CDR3 is TGTGCCAGCAGCCTAAGAAGGGAGATGAACACTGAAGCTTTCTTT. Residues: CASSLRREMNTEAFF.

The chain combines TRBV9 with TRBJ2-2, with 7 positions matching TRBD2. The V gene's germline CDR1 is SGDLS and CDR2 YYNGEE. This CDR3 has 16 residues. The V segment lost 2 bases and the J segment 3 bases; nucleotides outside the gene matches: 7. In DNA form, the CDR3 reads TGTGCCAGCAGCGTTTTGGCTAGCGGTTACACCGGGGAGCTGTTTTTT. Amino acid sequence: CASSVLASGYTGELFF.

This chain links TRBV6-5 with TRBJ2-7; maybe TRBD1 (5 bases). Trimming left V 0 bases short and J 2 bases short, with 5 bases between. Germline CDR1 and CDR2: MNHEY and SVGAGI. The CDR3 has 13 residues. In nucleotides, the CDR3 is TGTGCCAGCAGTTACTCGGACACCTACGAGCAGTACGTC. The encoded protein is CASSYSDTYEQYV.

The rearrangement joins TRBV7-9 to TRBJ2-2; 8 nucleotides align to TRBD1. This CDR3 contains 16 residues. Germline V CDR1 and CDR2: SEHNR, FQNEAQ (reference sequence). V was pared by 1 base and J by 4 bases, with 5 bases of the junction left unmatched. CDR3 in amino acids: CASSLGSGGSTGELFF. CDR3 bases: TGTGCCAGCAGCTTAGGGTCAGGGGGCAGCACCGGGGAGCTGTTTTTT.

The chain recombines TRBV4-3 with TRBJ2-3; 10 bases fit TRBD2. Germline CDR1 is LGHNA and CDR2 is YSLEER. After removal of 0 bases from V and 4 bases from J, the junction contained 4 bases not matched to a gene. There are 16 residues in the CDR3. CDR3 in amino acids: CASSQELAGGADTQYF. For the CDR3, the DNA is TGCGCCAGCAGCCAAGAATTAGCGGGAGGAGCAGATACGCAGTATTTT.

In its sample, this clone ranks as large. The chain is built from TRBV4-3 and TRBJ2-2; D remains ambiguous. CDR3 size: 15 residues. Germline assignment: CDR1 LGHNA and CDR2 YSLEER. The ends were cut back, 0 bases at V and 0 bases at J, with 5 bases in the middle. The CDR3: CASSQDIANTGELFF. CDR3 DNA sequence: TGCGCCAGCAGCCAAGATATCGCGAACACCGGGGAGCTGTTTTTT.

As concerns this clone: At one boundary the junction diverges from the germline segment, which might be a read error. The chain couples TRBV15 to TRBJ2-2; TRBD2 aligns across 8 bases. CDR1 is LNHNV and CDR2 is YYDKDF in the germline V gene (reference sequence). CDR3 size: 19 residues. The CDR3 DNA is TGTGCCACCAGCAGATTAGCGGGGAACTCAGCGGGGGCGGATCGGGGAGCTGTTTTT. It translates to CATSRLAGNSAGADRGAVF.

This clone rates as large. J is TRBJ2-2 and V is TRBV6-5; 8 nucleotides match TRBD2. Looked up from germline, CDR1 is MNHEY and CDR2 is SVGAGI. CDR3 length: 15 residues. V shed 0 bases, J shed 5 bases, and the junction held 2 bases outside the gene matches. CDR3: CASSYSTSGTGELFF. CDR3 bases: TGTGCCAGCAGTTACTCTACTAGCGGTACCGGGGAGCTGTTTTTT.

This chain joins TRBV6-5 and TRBJ2-7; D could derive from TRBD1 or TRBD2 (5 bases each). The germline gives CDR1 MNHEY, CDR2 SVGAGI. This CDR3 comprises 14 residues. V was cut by 5 bases and J by 2 bases, with 13 bases left in between. The CDR3 spells CASSKWDGPYEQYF. As DNA, the CDR3 is TGTGCCAGCAGTAAGTGGGACGGTCCCTACGAGCAGTACTTC.

This clone occurred once. The rearrangement links TRBV28 to TRBJ2-5, with 10 nucleotides matching TRBD2. The V gene end was trimmed by 6 bases and the J gene end by 1 base; junction bases not matched to a gene: 14. CDR3 size: 18 residues. Germline V lookup: CDR1 MDHEN, CDR2 SYDVKM. In DNA, the CDR3 is TGTGCCAGCAGCCTAACCACTCCTAGCGGGAGTCCCCAAGAGACCCAGTACTTC. The encoded protein is CASSLTTPSGSPQETQYF.

The chain employs TRBV11-2 and TRBJ2-1, with 14 bases fitting TRBD2. The germline CDR1 and CDR2 sequences are SGHAT and FQNNGV. V lost 8 bases and J lost 9; bases outside the gene matches: 6. The CDR3 sequence is 14 residues long. CDR3 amino acids: CASPGLAGDTEQFF. The CDR3 DNA is TGTGCCAGCCCGGGACTAGCGGGAGATACTGAGCAGTTCTTC.

The count of this clone is one. The CDR3 DNA reads TGTGCCAGCAGTTACACAGGGGGCGGGGAGCTGTTTTTT. Translation gives CASSYTGGGELFF. J is TRBJ2-2 and V is TRBV6-5, with 8 positions matching TRBD1. The CDR3 runs to 13 residues. V was clipped by 2 bases and J by 7 bases; unmatched bases: 0. Germline loops: CDR1 MNHEY, CDR2 SVGAGI.

The chain employs TRBV6-5 and TRBJ1-1; no definite D call. The germline V and J ends were trimmed by 6 bases and 7 bases, with 12 bases remaining between them. Germline CDR1 is MNHEY and CDR2 is SVGAGI. This CDR3 region has 12 residues. CDR3 nucleotide sequence: TGTGCCAGCAGCACTAAGACGGTTGAAGCTTTCTTT. Amino acid sequence: CASSTKTVEAFF.

The chain links TRBV11-2 to TRBJ2-1; D gene ambiguous. Germline CDR1 is SGHAT and CDR2 is FQNNGV. The CDR3 has 12 amino acids. The V end lost 1 base, the J end lost 9 bases, and 7 bases lay between the germline ends. The DNA for the CDR3 is TGTGCCAGCAGCTTAGGTATGAGTGAGCAGTTCTTC. Protein product: CASSLGMSEQFF.

This clone appeared once. V gene TRBV6-4 combines with J gene TRBJ2-2; D is unresolved. V shed 3 bases and J shed 2 bases, with 10 bases lying between them. Per the germline V gene, CDR1 is MRHNA and CDR2 is SNTAGT. This CDR3 is built from 15 residues. The CDR3 coding sequence is TGTGCCAGCAGTGAAACCGACGGAAACACCGGGGAGCTGTTTTTT. Its protein is CASSETDGNTGELFF.

The V gene is TRBV5-5, the J gene TRBJ2-1, with TRBD1 matching over 7 bases. V was clipped by 3 bases and J by 0 bases; unmatched bases: 3. Germline CDR1 and CDR2: SGHKS and YYEKEE (reference sequence). CDR3 size: 15 residues. The CDR3 is CASSSTGSSYNEQFF. CDR3 sequence (DNA): TGTGCCAGCAGCTCGACAGGGAGCTCCTACAATGAGCAGTTCTTC. The entire variable domain, with the rest obtained from reference TRBV5-5 and TRBJ2-1, is as follows: DAGVTQSPTHLIKTRGQQVTLRCSPISGHKSVSWYQQVLGQGPQFIFQYYEKEERGRGNFPDRFSARQFPNYSSELNVNALLLGDSALYLCASSSTGSSYNEQFFGPGTRLTVL.

The rearrangement uses TRBV29-1 and TRBJ2-1; a possible D gene is TRBD2 (5 bases). The V and J ends lost 0 bases and 0 bases respectively, with 12 bases between them. CDR3 length: 16 residues. In germline, CDR1 is SQVTM, CDR2 ANQGSEA. The CDR3 bases are TGCAGCGTTGAAGATGAGTCAAGCGGCTCCTACAATGAGCAGTTCTTC. This gives the protein CSVEDESSGSYNEQFF.

This clone was observed a handful of times. This chain uses TRBV14 with TRBJ1-1; the D is unclear. Between the trimmed V and J ends, which lost 2 bases and 1 base, there was a span of 8 bases. This CDR3 has 14 residues. Germline CDR1 reads SGHDN; CDR2 reads FVKESK. CDR3: CASSQLKGNTEAFF. The CDR3 nucleotides are TGTGCCAGCAGCCAATTGAAAGGGAACACTGAAGCTTTCTTT. The variable domain in full, completed from reference TRBV14 and TRBJ1-1, reads EAGVTQFPSHSVIEKGQTVTLRCDPISGHDNLYWYRRVMGKEIKFLLHFVKESKQDESGMPNNRFLAERTGGTYSTLKVQPAELEDSGVYFCASSQLKGNTEAFFGQGTRLTVV.

This clone was recorded a few times. This CDR3 reads CASEAGERVTGELFF. The CDR3 DNA reads TGTGCCAGTGAAGCGGGAGAGCGCGTCACCGGGGAGCTGTTTTTT. V usage is TRBV19 and J usage is TRBJ2-2; 8 bases map to TRBD2. Germline CDR1 reads LNHDA; CDR2 reads SQIVND (reference sequence). J gave up 4 bases and V 8 bases, and 9 bases lay outside the gene matches. CDR3 size: 15 residues. Combining the CDR3 with reference TRBV19 and TRBJ2-2 gives the whole variable domain DGGITQSPKYLFRKEGQNVTLSCEQNLNHDAMYWYRQDPGQGLRLIYYSQIVNDFQKGDIAEGYSVSREKKESFPLTVTSAQKNPTAFYLCASEAGERVTGELFFGEGSRLTVL.

The chain is built from TRBV28 and TRBJ1-1; D is undetermined. The CDR3 has 16 amino acids. With 2 bases removed from V and 1 base from J, the gap between germline ends came to 14 bases. Germline V gene sequence: CDR1 MDHEN, CDR2 SYDVKM. The CDR3 is CASSLNGLRWNTEAFF. CDR3 sequence (DNA): TGTGCCAGCAGTTTAAATGGATTAAGGTGGAACACTGAAGCTTTCTTT.

This sequence joins TRBV13 and TRBJ1-1, with TRBD1 matching over 10 bases. V dropped 6 bases and J dropped 7; count of bases not matched to a gene: 8. The V gene's germline CDR1 is PRHDT and CDR2 FYEKMQ (reference sequence). There are 14 residues in the CDR3. CDR3 sequence reads: CASRPGTGDIEAFF. The CDR3 region has the DNA TGTGCCAGCAGGCCCGGGACAGGGGATATTGAAGCTTTCTTT.

The genes are TRBV7-3 and TRBJ2-1; 10 nucleotides line up with TRBD2. CDR1 SGHTA and CDR2 FQGTGA come from the germline V gene. The CDR3 is made up of 15 amino acids. J lost 8 bases, V lost 0 bases, and 4 bases had no gene match. DNA of the CDR3: TGTGCCAGCAGCTTAACACTAGCGGGGTATGATGAGCAGTTCTTC. It translates to CASSLTLAGYDEQFF.

This clone was observed once. This chain uses TRBV30 with TRBJ2-1; 15 bases match TRBD2. Germline loops: CDR1 GTSNPN, CDR2 SVGIG (reference sequence). This CDR3 has 15 residues. The junction had 7 bases not matched to a gene; V was cut back by 4 bases and J by 9 bases. In DNA form, the CDR3 reads TGTGCCTGGAAGGGACTAGCGGGAGGCGGGGGTGAGCAGTTCTTC. Protein product: CAWKGLAGGGGEQFF.

CDR3 in amino acids: CASSGSSYNEQFF. Here the CDR3 DNA reads TGTGCCAGTAGCGGGTCATCCTACAATGAGCAGTTCTTC. The chain combines TRBV2 with TRBJ2-1, with 7 bases identical to TRBD2. The CDR3 is 13 residues long. Germline V gives CDR1 SNHLY, CDR2 FYNNEI. With 9 bases clipped from V and 1 base from J, the junction kept 3 bases outside the gene matches.

V gene TRBV5-1 combines with J gene TRBJ2-7; the D call may be TRBD1 or TRBD2 (5 bases each). CDR3 length: 14 residues. V was trimmed by 3 bases and J by 6 bases, leaving 16 bases between them. CDR1 and CDR2 from the germline V gene are SGHRS and YFSETQ. CDR3 in DNA: TGCGCCAGCAGCTGGGGACCCACCGCGGGCGAGCAGTACGTC. Encoded protein: CASSWGPTAGEQYV.

The genes are TRBV6-4 and TRBJ2-3; 12 bases agree with TRBD2. J lost 6 bases, V lost 4 bases, and 2 bases had no gene match. Germline lookup yields CDR1 MRHNA and CDR2 SNTAGT. The CDR3 length is 14 residues. CDR3 sequence: CASSVTSGSDTQYF. DNA of the CDR3: TGTGCCAGCAGTGTGACTAGCGGGAGCGATACGCAGTATTTT.